The 21 T cell receptor beta chains below all came from one sample that was sequenced in a study of regulatory T cells in long-lasting Graves disease. Construction of TCR beta libraries relied on iRepertoire HTBI primers and on Arm-PCR targeting CDR3 regions. Via MiXCR, TCRdb re-called the multiplex PCR reads, giving one row per CDR3 protein. The repertoire has 400,000 to 500,000 distinct CDR3 sequences, about 15% of them found once; the top ten carry 7.8%. Time point described: newly diagnosed GD, antithyroid drugs for less than 3 months. PBMC-derived RNA was used for the TCR library. This same sample was also part of a study on T cells in Graves' hyperthyroidism and ophthalmopathy.

The sequences come from peripheral blood mononuclear cells (PBMCs), collected at new diagnosis, from a patient treated with antithyroid drugs. These receptors all stem from a woman in her forties with Graves disease.

The rearrangement links TRBV19 to TRBJ2-1; TRBD1 agrees at 12 bases. This CDR3 is 17 amino acids long. V lost 7 bases and J lost 4; bases outside the gene matches: 11. The germline CDR1 and CDR2 sequences are LNHDA and SQIVND (reference sequence). CDR3 nucleotides: TGTGCCAGTACTCCATTCCGGGACAGGGGGCCGTACAATGAGCAGTTCTTC. Protein product: CASTPFRDRGPYNEQFF.

This clonotype was counted at least ten times. The V gene is TRBV20-1, the J gene TRBJ1-2; D gene uncertain. The V end was cut by 6 bases, the J end by 6 bases, with 14 bases between. The CDR3 loop spans 12 amino acids. CDR1 and CDR2 from the germline V gene are DFQATT and SNEGSKA (reference sequence). The CDR3 DNA reads TGCAGTGCCCCTTTTAGGACGGATGGCTACACCTTC. Amino acids: CSAPFRTDGYTF.

This sequence joins TRBV6-5 and TRBJ2-3, with a possible D match to TRBD1 (6 bases). This CDR3 is built from 13 residues. The V end lost 4 bases, the J end lost 5 bases, and 10 bases lay between the germline ends. Per germline, CDR1 MNHEY and CDR2 SVGAGI. CDR3 sequence (DNA): TGTGCCAGCAGTTGGACAGCTGGAGATACGCAGTATTTT. Translated: CASSWTAGDTQYF.

This clonotype was detected many times. The chain couples TRBV5-5 to TRBJ2-3; 7 bases agree with TRBD1. The CDR3 length is 13 residues. V shed 4 bases and J 8 bases; nucleotides not matched to a gene: 7. Germline V gene data show CDR1 as SGHKS and CDR2 as YYEKEE (reference sequence). CDR3 loop: CASSPPDRRTQYF. Written as DNA, the CDR3 is TGTGCCAGCAGCCCCCCGGACAGGCGTACGCAGTATTTT.

This clonotype occurred many times. Compared with germline, one end of the junction differs, possibly owing to a read error. This rearrangement joins TRBV2 to TRBJ2-1; 8 nucleotides match TRBD2. The CDR3 is 13 amino acids. CDR1 is SNHLY, CDR2 FYNNEI, per germline. The CDR3 nucleotides are TGTACCAGCGGGGGACAACCCCCTGAGGGGCAGTTCTTC. Translated, it gives CTSGGQPPEGQFF.

This clonotype was counted ten times or more. The chain uses TRBV5-5 and TRBJ2-7, with 8 bases fitting TRBD2. This CDR3 has 15 amino acids. Trimming at V came to 3 bases and at J to 2 bases, leaving 7 bases not matched to a gene. Germline CDR1 reads SGHKS; CDR2 reads YYEKEE (reference sequence). The CDR3 loop reads CASSSRTSSAYEQYF. CDR3 in DNA: TGTGCCAGCAGCTCTCGGACTAGCTCTGCCTACGAGCAGTACTTC.

The count of this clonotype is one. This chain links TRBV18 with TRBJ1-3; 9 bases match TRBD1. J gave up 1 base and V 2 bases, and 3 bases lay outside the gene matches. Germline-derived CDR1 and CDR2 are KGHSH and LQKENI. This CDR3 has 16 residues. This CDR3 reads CASSPTGTGSGNTIYF. The CDR3 nucleotides read TGTGCCAGCTCACCAACCGGGACAGGGTCTGGAAACACCATATATTTT.

To note about this clonotype: A much larger clone differs by one base, so this may be a read error. The chain uses TRBV2 and TRBJ1-1; 7 bases are a match to TRBD1. Per germline, CDR1 SNHLY and CDR2 FYNNEI. This CDR3 has 13 residues. The CDR3 protein is CASSEGTGTGAFF. Written as DNA, the CDR3 is TGTGCCAGCAGTGAAGGGACAGGCACTGGAGCTTTCTTT.

This clonotype was seen more than once but under ten times. This rearrangement joins TRBV6-2 or TRBV6-3 to TRBJ2-1; D remains ambiguous. Germline V CDR1 and CDR2: MNHEY, SVGEGT. V shed 0 bases and J shed 8 bases, with 14 bases lying between them. The length of the CDR3 is 15 residues. CDR3 in amino acids: CASSYSSPPTDEQFF. The CDR3 DNA follows: TGTGCCAGCAGTTACTCGAGCCCCCCTACAGATGAGCAGTTCTTC.

This clonotype was detected only a few times. The CDR3 sequence is CASSGPDNLYEQYF. CDR3 in DNA: TGTGCCAGCAGTGGCCCGGACAATCTCTACGAGCAGTACTTC. The chain combines TRBV28 with TRBJ2-7; possible D gene TRBD1, 5 bases. The germline V gene has CDR1 MDHEN and CDR2 SYDVKM. CDR3 length equals 14 residues. Between the trimmed V and J ends, which lost 5 bases and 3 bases, there was a span of 14 bases.

This clonotype appeared many times. The gene calls are TRBV2 and TRBJ1-2; TRBD1 matches 11 bases. Trimming removed 6 bases from V and 6 bases from J; junction bases left unmatched: 0. The CDR3 extends over 12 amino acids. Germline CDR1 SNHLY, CDR2 FYNNEI. DNA for the CDR3: TGTGCCAGCAGGGGACAGGGGGATGGCTACACCTTC. This translates into CASRGQGDGYTF.

This clonotype occurred many times. The chain joins TRBV2 to TRBJ2-1; TRBD2 matches 14 bases. With V trimmed by 6 bases and J by 0 bases, 4 bases remained unmatched. The CDR3 runs 17 residues. Germline V CDR1 and CDR2: SNHLY, FYNNEI. The CDR3 spells CASSRTSGRSSYNEQFF. For the CDR3, the DNA is TGTGCCAGCAGCCGGACTAGCGGGAGGAGCTCCTACAATGAGCAGTTCTTC. Drawing the rest from reference TRBV2 and TRBJ2-1, the complete variable domain is EPEVTQTPSHQVTQMGQEVILRCVPISNHLYFYWYRQILGQKVEFLVSFYNNEISEKSEIFDDQFSVERPDGSNFTLKIRSTKLEDSAMYFCASSRTSGRSSYNEQFFGPGTRLTVL.

This clonotype was seen many times. The gene calls are TRBV7-9 and TRBJ2-1; either TRBD1 or TRBD2 may supply D (5 bases each). V was pared by 7 bases and J by 4 bases, with 17 bases between. Looked up from germline, CDR1 is SEHNR and CDR2 is FQNEAQ (reference sequence). This CDR3 is built from 15 residues. The CDR3 DNA follows: TGTGCCAGCACAGGGACGACCGGGAATTACAATGAGCAGTTCTTC. Its protein is CASTGTTGNYNEQFF.

This sequence joins TRBV28 and TRBJ2-1, with 7 bases fitting TRBD1. This CDR3 comprises 14 residues. Germline assignment: CDR1 MDHEN and CDR2 SYDVKM. V lost 8 bases, J lost 6 bases, and 10 bases stayed unmatched. Written as DNA, the CDR3 is TGTGCCAGCGTCGGGCAGGGGGTTTTCAATGAGCAGTTCTTC. Translation gives CASVGQGVFNEQFF.

This clonotype was seen ten or more times. The chain links TRBV11-2 to TRBJ1-1, with D unresolved. V was cut by 3 bases and J by 4 bases, with 9 bases left in between. The germline V gene has CDR1 SGHAT and CDR2 FQNNGV. This CDR3 contains 13 residues. In DNA, the CDR3 is TGTGCCAGCAGCTTTCGACCGGTCACTGAAGCTTTCTTT. Its protein product is CASSFRPVTEAFF.

This clonotype was observed at least ten times. The rearrangement links TRBV20-1 to TRBJ1-1, with 7 bases that match TRBD1. The CDR3 is 13 amino acids. V shed 4 bases, J shed 4 bases, and the junction held 6 bases outside the gene matches. Germline CDR1 is DFQATT and CDR2 is SNEGSKA (reference sequence). CDR3 bases: TGCAGTGCTATAAGGGGGCGCGTCACTGAAGCTTTCTTT. It yields the protein CSAIRGRVTEAFF.

This clonotype was seen only a few times. Here the CDR3 omits its conserved ending phenylalanine or tryptophan, so a read error is the likely source. The chain recombines TRBV7-2 with TRBJ2-2; 9 nucleotides align to TRBD2. The CDR3 is 16 amino acids. V gave up 5 bases and J gave up 6 bases; unmatched junction bases: 10. CDR1 and CDR2 (germline): SGHTA, FQGNSA. The CDR3 DNA sequence: TGTGCCAGCAGCCCTGGACTAGCGTGGAGAGCCGGGGAGCTGTTTTCT. This translates into CASSPGLAWRAGELFS.

This clonotype was observed at least ten times. The gene calls are TRBV29-1 and TRBJ1-2; D is perhaps TRBD1 (6 bases). Trimming removed 3 bases at V and 5 bases at J, with 13 bases between. Germline V lookup: CDR1 SQVTM, CDR2 ANQGSEA. CDR3 length equals 13 residues. The CDR3 coding sequence is TGCAGCGTTGACGCCGACAGGTTTTATGGCTACACCTTC. Translated: CSVDADRFYGYTF.

There are many counts of this clonotype. The chain employs TRBV19 and TRBJ1-2; 7 bases align to TRBD1. CDR1 is LNHDA and CDR2 is SQIVND in the germline V gene (reference sequence). V lost 7 bases and J lost 4; bases outside the gene matches: 9. CDR3 length: 14 residues. CDR3: CASNQGGVSYGYTF. The CDR3 DNA follows: TGTGCCAGTAACCAAGGGGGCGTTAGCTATGGCTACACCTTC.

This clonotype was counted at least ten times. This sequence joins TRBV24-1 and TRBJ2-1, with 8 nucleotides matching TRBD2. The CDR3 runs 13 residues. The germline V gene encodes CDR1 KGHDR and CDR2 SFDVKD. V shed 4 bases and J 5 bases; nucleotides not matched to a gene: 0. CDR3 loop: CATSELADNEQFF. The CDR3 nucleotides are TGTGCCACCAGTGAACTAGCGGACAATGAGCAGTTCTTC.

This clonotype appeared a few times. The chain is built from TRBV19 and TRBJ2-6; TRBD1 matches at 8 bases. Germline CDR1 LNHDA, CDR2 SQIVND (reference sequence). Losses at the gene ends were 6 bases for V and 4 bases for J; bases not matched to a gene: 14. This CDR3 region has 18 residues. The CDR3 reads CASSYRGITLIGANVLTF. The DNA of the CDR3 is TGTGCCAGTAGCTACAGGGGGATAACGTTAATCGGGGCCAACGTCCTGACTTTC. Supplemented by reference TRBV19 and TRBJ2-6, the full variable domain reads DGGITQSPKYLFRKEGQNVTLSCEQNLNHDAMYWYRQDPGQGLRLIYYSQIVNDFQKGDIAEGYSVSREKKESFPLTVTSAQKNPTAFYLCASSYRGITLIGANVLTFGAGSRLTVL.